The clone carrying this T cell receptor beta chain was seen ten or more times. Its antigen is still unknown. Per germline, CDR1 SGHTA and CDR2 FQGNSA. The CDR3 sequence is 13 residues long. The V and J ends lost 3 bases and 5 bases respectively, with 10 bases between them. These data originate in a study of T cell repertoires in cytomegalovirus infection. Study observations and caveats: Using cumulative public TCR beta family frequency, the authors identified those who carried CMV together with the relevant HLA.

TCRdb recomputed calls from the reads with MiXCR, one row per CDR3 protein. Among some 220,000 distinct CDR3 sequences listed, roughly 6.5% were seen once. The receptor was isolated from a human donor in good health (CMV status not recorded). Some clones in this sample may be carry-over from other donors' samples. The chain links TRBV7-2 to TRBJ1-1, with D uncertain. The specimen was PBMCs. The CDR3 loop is CASSLDQVTEAFF. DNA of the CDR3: TGTGCCAGCAGCTTGGACCAAGTAACTGAAGCTTTCTTT.